What follows are 21 T cell receptor beta chains derived from one specimen sequenced in a study of blood T cells in healthy people across ages. Next came a second PCR, run for about 6 to 11 cycles, which used a sample-barcoded 5' primer along with a J-beta primer mix. TCRdb fed the 5' RACE reads into MiXCR, producing one record per CDR3 protein. The profile covers about 2 million distinct CDR3 sequences, with around half appearing a single time and less than 2.5% taken by the ten largest. The specimen sequenced was blood. These receptors came from a woman aged 40 to 50 in good health.

The rearrangement links TRBV27 to TRBJ1-6, with D perhaps matching TRBD1 (5 bases). V lost 7 bases, J lost 13 bases, and 26 bases lay in between. Germline CDR1 is MNHEY and CDR2 is SMNVEV (reference sequence). The CDR3 totals 16 residues. CDR3 bases: TGTGCCAGCAAGAGCCTAGGAGAGGGACGAGTAAGTCCCCTCCACTTT. Translation gives CASKSLGEGRVSPLHF.

The CDR3 spells CAISESTGPGGGTQYF. In nucleotides, the CDR3 is TGTGCCATCAGTGAGTCGACGGGGCCAGGAGGGGGTACGCAGTATTTT. J is TRBJ2-3 and V is TRBV10-3; D assignment may be TRBD1 or TRBD2 (6 bases each). Germline V lookup: CDR1 ENHRY, CDR2 SYGVKD. The ends were cut back, 0 bases at V and 8 bases at J, with 18 bases in the middle. The CDR3 totals 16 residues.

V is TRBV15 and J is TRBJ2-3, with 9 bases aligning to TRBD2. Germline CDR1 and CDR2: LNHNV and YYDKDF (reference sequence). V gave up 0 bases and J gave up 5 bases; unmatched junction bases: 12. CDR3 size: 18 residues. The CDR3 spells CATSRDQSVLAGGDTQYF. The CDR3 DNA reads TGTGCCACCAGCAGAGATCAGTCCGTACTAGCGGGTGGAGATACGCAGTATTTT.

V usage is TRBV28 and J usage is TRBJ2-7, with 8 positions matching TRBD2. The J call is doubtful: the DNA matches TRBJ2-5 better. From germline, CDR1 is MDHEN and CDR2 SYDVKM. This CDR3 has 15 amino acids. CDR3 in DNA: TGTGCCAGCAGCTCCGTCGGGGGGGCCCTAGAGACCCAGTACTTC. Translating gives CASSSVGGALETQYF.

The chain is built from TRBV7-9 and TRBJ1-2; tentatively, D is TRBD1 (5 bases). Germline-derived CDR1 and CDR2 are SEHNR and FQNEAQ (reference sequence). Trimming took off 5 bases at V and 7 bases at J, with 14 bases between the two ends. This CDR3 has 13 residues. CDR3 protein: CASSVIPGTGYTF. CDR3 DNA sequence: TGTGCCAGCAGCGTAATTCCTGGGACTGGCTACACCTTC. The variable domain in full, with the rest retrieved from reference TRBV7-9 and TRBJ1-2, is DTGVSQNPRHKITKRGQNVTFRCDPISEHNRLYWYRQTLGQGPEFLTYFQNEAQLEKSRLLSDRFSAERPKGSFSTLEIQRTEQGDSAMYLCASSVIPGTGYTFGSGTRLTVV.

The CDR3 loop is CASSQTRDRGSYEQYF. The CDR3 nucleotides read TGTGCCAGCAGCCAAACCAGGGACAGAGGATCCTACGAGCAGTACTTC. J is TRBJ2-7 and V is TRBV3-1, with 7 bases matching TRBD1. Germline V gene data show CDR1 as LGHDT and CDR2 as YNNKEL (reference sequence). The CDR3 sequence is 16 residues long. The junction had 8 bases not matched to a gene; V was cut back by 2 bases and J by 1 base.

This rearrangement joins TRBV3-1 to TRBJ2-2; D might be TRBD2 (5 bases). V was pared by 7 bases and J by 2 bases, with 11 bases between. The CDR3 consists of 14 residues. Germline-derived CDR1 and CDR2 are LGHDT and YNNKEL (reference sequence). The CDR3 DNA sequence: TGTGCCAGCACAGGTAGCGACAACACCGGGGAGCTGTTTTTT. Protein product: CASTGSDNTGELFF.

This clonotype was seen a handful of times. The rearrangement links TRBV5-1 to TRBJ2-7; 10 bases agree with TRBD1. Unmatched junction bases numbered 6, after V lost 0 bases and J lost 3 bases. Germline V gives CDR1 SGHRS, CDR2 YFSETQ. This CDR3 region has 16 residues. The CDR3 nucleotides are TGCGCCAGCAGCTTGGCCTTGACAGGGGGCGGCTACGAGCAGTACTTC. Translated: CASSLALTGGGYEQYF.

In its sample, this clonotype was seen a few times. V usage is TRBV29-1 and J usage is TRBJ2-4, with D perhaps matching TRBD1 (6 bases). The CDR3 is 13 residues long. Trimming shortened V by 6 bases and J by 8 bases, and 17 bases separated the two germline ends. From germline, CDR1 is SQVTM and CDR2 ANQGSEA. The CDR3 spells CSVARGPGDIQYF. In DNA, the CDR3 is TGCAGCGTCGCCAGGGGCCCTGGGGACATTCAGTACTTC.

This clonotype was picked up a small number of times. This sequence joins TRBV3-1 and TRBJ2-4, with 7 bases that match TRBD2. The last part of the DNA fits TRBJ2-7 better; the J call may be wrong. The CDR3 is 16 residues long. Germline loops: CDR1 LGHDT, CDR2 YNNKEL (reference sequence). The CDR3 DNA reads as TGTGCCAGCAGCCAAGAGCCGGGACTATCGACCTACGAGCAGTACTTC. This translates into CASSQEPGLSTYEQYF.

The chain links TRBV7-2 to TRBJ2-3, with D unresolved. The germline V and J ends were trimmed by 2 bases and 2 bases, with 14 bases remaining between them. This CDR3 is 16 amino acids long. Germline V gives CDR1 SGHTA, CDR2 FQGNSA. CDR3 nucleotide sequence: TGTGCCAGCAGCTTAATGGCGGTATTCTCCACAGATACGCAGTATTTT. Protein: CASSLMAVFSTDTQYF.

This clonotype has just one count. A junction boundary mismatches the germline segment, possibly from a read error. V gene TRBV6-2 or TRBV6-3 combines with J gene TRBJ2-5; 14 bases are shared with TRBD2. Looked up from germline, CDR1 is MNHEY and CDR2 is SVGEGT. The CDR3 is made up of 17 amino acids. This chain's CDR3 is CASSTGLAGATQETHYF. The CDR3 region has the DNA TGTGCCAGCAGTACGGGACTAGCGGGGGCTACTCAAGAGACCCATTACTTC.

The chain uses TRBV9 and TRBJ2-5; D may be TRBD2 (5 bases). The CDR3 is 15 amino acids. Germline lookup yields CDR1 SGDLS and CDR2 YYNGEE. Trimming took off 2 bases at V and 2 bases at J, with 13 bases between the two ends. CDR3 residues: CASSVVTGEQETQYF. In DNA, the CDR3 is TGTGCCAGCAGCGTCGTTACCGGGGAGCAAGAGACCCAGTACTTC.

The V call is TRBV6-6, the J call TRBJ1-1; D is uncertain. CDR1 MNHNY and CDR2 SVGAGI come from the germline V gene (reference sequence). The CDR3 contains 13 residues. Trimming cost V 0 bases and J 4 bases, with 6 bases left between them. The CDR3 loop is CASSYSEGTEAFF. The CDR3 DNA reads as TGTGCCAGCAGTTACTCCGAGGGCACTGAAGCTTTCTTT.

The rearrangement uses TRBV12-3 or TRBV12-4 and TRBJ2-3, with 11 bases that match TRBD2. The CDR3 has 16 amino acids. With V trimmed by 6 bases and J by 4 bases, 9 bases remained unmatched. For the CDR3, the DNA is TGTGCCAGCAGGTCCATAGCGGGGGGGAATCCAGATACGCAGTATTTT. It is translated as CASRSIAGGNPDTQYF.

This chain links TRBV20-1 with TRBJ2-3, with D possibly TRBD2 on 7 matching bases. Trimming cost V 1 base and J 2 bases, with 19 bases left between them. The CDR3 contains 17 residues. Germline CDR1 reads DFQATT; CDR2 reads SNEGSKA (reference sequence). CDR3 region: CSARGQVAGGPTDTQYF. The DNA for the CDR3 is TGCAGTGCTAGAGGACAGGTAGCGGGCGGGCCCACAGATACGCAGTATTTT.

This chain links TRBV4-1 with TRBJ1-1; 7 positions agree with TRBD1. V lost 2 bases, J lost 4 bases, and 7 bases stayed unmatched. Germline CDR1 and CDR2: MGHRA and YSYEKL. The CDR3 extends over 15 amino acids. CDR3 sequence reads: CASSQLQTGITEAFF. The CDR3 DNA is TGCGCCAGCAGCCAACTCCAGACAGGGATCACTGAAGCTTTCTTT.

V usage is TRBV29-1 and J usage is TRBJ1-2, with no clear D. The CDR3 consists of 14 residues. From germline, CDR1 is SQVTM and CDR2 ANQGSEA. V was shortened by 7 bases and J by 7 bases, with 22 bases between the two germline ends. CDR3 DNA: TGCAGCGCCCGAAGCGCCGGGGAGTCTCGTGGCTACACCTTC. Residues: CSARSAGESRGYTF.

The chain combines TRBV7-9 with TRBJ2-7, with a possible D match to TRBD1 (6 bases). Trimming pared 10 bases from V and 0 bases from J, leaving 13 bases between. This CDR3 comprises 13 residues. Germline V gene data show CDR1 as SEHNR and CDR2 as FQNEAQ (reference sequence). CDR3 nucleotide sequence: TGTGCCACCAGGGGACGGGGCTCCTACGAGCAGTACTTC. It encodes CATRGRGSYEQYF.

The rearrangement links TRBV27 to TRBJ2-7, with D perhaps matching TRBD2 (7 bases). The germline V gene has CDR1 MNHEY and CDR2 SMNVEV (reference sequence). V lost 6 bases, J lost 3 bases, and 18 bases lay in between. This CDR3 is built from 15 residues. The CDR3 loop reads CASSLGRGRVYEQYF. DNA for the CDR3: TGTGCCAGCAGCCTCGGGCGGGGGCGGGTCTACGAGCAGTACTTC.

This clonotype came up a few times. The V and J genes are TRBV7-3 and TRBJ2-5; TRBD2 matches 8 bases. J gave up 4 bases and V 5 bases, and 3 bases lay outside the gene matches. The CDR3 contains 13 residues. Germline V CDR1 and CDR2: SGHTA, FQGTGA. The CDR3 DNA reads TGTGCCAGCAGCGCGGGGGGTCCAGAGACCCAGTACTTC. Residues: CASSAGGPETQYF.